These 10 T cell receptor beta chains were all obtained from the same sample, sequenced in a study of beta chain features in type 1 diabetes. As every portion of the isolated RNA was reverse transcribed, the sequencing read expressed TCRB transcripts. Assay: immunoSEQ multiplex PCR; the TCRdb copy retains only in-frame clones and omits some. Found here are a few hundred thousand clones, approximately 12% of them singletons; the top ten hold 0.0095% to 0.013%. No cognate antigen is known for these TCRs. General study findings and limits: TCRB CDR3s from Type 1 diabetes patients were moderately but significantly shorter in all four CD4+ subsets.

Sequencing input: naive CD4+ T cells from blood. These receptors came from a woman in her late teens or twenties with type 1 diabetes.

The chain is built from TRBV18 and TRBJ2-1, with a tentative D call TRBD2 (6 bases). V was shortened by 3 bases and J by 8 bases, with 8 bases between the two germline ends. The CDR3 covers 12 residues. Germline CDR1 KGHSH, CDR2 LQKENI. The CDR3 sequence: CASSPREDEQFF. The DNA for the CDR3 is TGTGCCAGCTCACCCAGGGAGGATGAGCAGTTCTTC.

The rearrangement joins TRBV4-1 to TRBJ2-5; D gene uncertain. The CDR3 is 16 residues long. The germline V gene encodes CDR1 MGHRA and CDR2 YSYEKL. Trimming removed 0 bases at V and 5 bases at J, with 16 bases between. The CDR3 reads CASSQDIARGWETQYF. The CDR3 DNA follows: TGCGCCAGCAGCCAAGATATCGCTAGAGGTTGGGAGACCCAGTACTTC.

This rearrangement joins TRBV2 to TRBJ1-2, with a possible D match to TRBD1 (6 bases). The CDR3 extends over 15 amino acids. Between the trimmed V and J ends, which lost 6 bases and 2 bases, there was a span of 16 bases. Germline-derived CDR1 and CDR2 are SNHLY and FYNNEI. CDR3: CASRNRLQGNYGYTF. CDR3 nucleotides: TGTGCCAGCAGAAACCGTTTACAGGGAAACTATGGCTACACCTTC.

The rearrangement joins TRBV13 to TRBJ1-2; 7 bases align to TRBD1. V was clipped by 5 bases and J by 7 bases; unmatched bases: 13. CDR1 is PRHDT and CDR2 is FYEKMQ in the germline V gene (reference sequence). The CDR3 sequence is 15 residues long. CDR3 sequence (DNA): TGTGCCAGCAGCCTACGACAGGGCCTCCTTGGTGGCTACACCTTC. Protein sequence: CASSLRQGLLGGYTF.

This clone was observed a few times. The genes are TRBV4-1 and TRBJ2-1, with D possibly matching TRBD2 (6 bases). Germline CDR1 MGHRA, CDR2 YSYEKL. The CDR3 length is 14 residues. V gave up 1 base and J gave up 6 bases, with 10 bases separating them. CDR3 nucleotide sequence: TGCGCCAGCAGCCAAGGACTAGTCAGCAATGAGCAGTTCTTC. Translated, it gives CASSQGLVSNEQFF.

V is TRBV9 and J is TRBJ1-1; TRBD1 is a possible D gene (5 bases). Looked up from germline, CDR1 is SGDLS and CDR2 is YYNGEE. The V gene lost 0 bases and the J gene lost 11 bases, with 14 bases spanning the gap. CDR3 size: 13 residues. The CDR3 protein is CASSVGAGGGAFF. The CDR3 bases are TGTGCCAGCAGCGTAGGAGCGGGGGGAGGGGCTTTCTTT. Full variable domain (remainder filled in from reference TRBV9 and TRBJ1-1): DSGVTQTPKHLITATGQRVTLRCSPRSGDLSVYWYQQSLDQGLQFLIQYYNGEERAKGNILERFSAQQFPDLHSELNLSSLELGDSALYFCASSVGAGGGAFFGQGTRLTVV.

This clone has a handful of counts. V gene TRBV27 combines with J gene TRBJ1-2; D is possibly TRBD1 (5 bases). The germline gives CDR1 MNHEY, CDR2 SMNVEV (reference sequence). The V and J ends lost 3 bases and 6 bases respectively, with 20 bases between them. CDR3 length: 16 amino acids. In nucleotides, the CDR3 is TGTGCCAGCAGTTTGACGGGACTGCCGGGCCGGGATGGCTACACCTTC. It yields the protein CASSLTGLPGRDGYTF.

The V call is TRBV7-9, the J call TRBJ2-5; D is ambiguous. The germline gives CDR1 SEHNR, CDR2 FQNEAQ (reference sequence). Trimming shortened V by 10 bases and J by 0 bases, and 6 bases separated the two germline ends. The CDR3 length is 11 residues. Here the CDR3 DNA reads TGTGCCACAGCGTACCAAGAGACCCAGTACTTC. Translated: CATAYQETQYF. Complete variable domain (other parts from reference TRBV7-9 and TRBJ2-5): DTGVSQNPRHKITKRGQNVTFRCDPISEHNRLYWYRQTLGQGPEFLTYFQNEAQLEKSRLLSDRFSAERPKGSFSTLEIQRTEQGDSAMYLCATAYQETQYFGPGTRLLVL.

This clone came up a few times. In the same sample, other DNA sequences code for this CDR3. The chain combines TRBV7-2 with TRBJ2-5; 7 bases fit TRBD1. The CDR3 length is 14 residues. Trimming removed 6 bases from V and 5 bases from J; junction bases left unmatched: 9. Germline-derived CDR1 and CDR2 are SGHTA and FQGNSA. The CDR3 spells CASSLNRGRETQYF. The CDR3 DNA reads TGTGCCAGCAGTCTCAACAGGGGCCGGGAGACCCAGTACTTC.

The rearrangement uses TRBV4-3 and TRBJ2-2; no definite D call. The CDR3 extends over 14 amino acids. The germline V and J ends were trimmed by 4 bases and 6 bases, with 12 bases remaining between them. Germline-derived CDR1 and CDR2 are LGHNA and YSLEER. This CDR3 reads CASSLLGSAGELFF. Here the CDR3 DNA reads TGCGCCAGCAGCCTGCTCGGGTCAGCCGGGGAGCTGTTTTTT.